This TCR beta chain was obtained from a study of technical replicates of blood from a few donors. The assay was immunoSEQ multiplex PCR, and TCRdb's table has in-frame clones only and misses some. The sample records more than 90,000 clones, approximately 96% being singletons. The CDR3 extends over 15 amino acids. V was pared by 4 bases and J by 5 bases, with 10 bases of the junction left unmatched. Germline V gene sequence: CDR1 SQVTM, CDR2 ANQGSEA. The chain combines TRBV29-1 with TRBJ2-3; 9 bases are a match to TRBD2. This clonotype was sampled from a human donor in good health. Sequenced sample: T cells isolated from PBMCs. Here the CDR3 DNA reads TGCAGCGTTGTGGGCGCGGGAGGGCCGGGAGATACGCAGTATTTT. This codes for CSVVGAGGPGDTQYF.